Listed here are 17 T cell receptor beta chains from one sample, sequenced in a study of blood T cell repertoires in COVID-19. Using immunoSEQ multiplex PCR, the repertoire was profiled, and TCRdb retains in-frame clones only, with some absent. The table has under 300,000 clones, about 87% seen once. Sequenced sample: peripheral blood. Receptors were obtained from a woman in her sixties or seventies with active or convalescent COVID-19.

This clone was seen only once. CDR3: CASTSWLQGVNTEAFF. CDR3 nucleotides: TGTGCCAGTACCTCATGGCTACAGGGGGTGAACACTGAAGCTTTCTTT. V gene TRBV19 combines with J gene TRBJ1-1; 8 positions match TRBD1. Germline CDR1 LNHDA, CDR2 SQIVND (reference sequence). V was clipped by 7 bases and J by 0 bases; unmatched bases: 10. CDR3 length: 16 residues.

The chain employs TRBV12-5 and TRBJ1-3; 8 bases fit TRBD1. CDR3 length equals 13 residues. Losses at the gene ends were 9 bases for V and 4 bases for J; bases not matched to a gene: 5. The germline V gene has CDR1 LGHNT and CDR2 FRNRAP. Here the CDR3 DNA reads TGTGCTAGCGACAGGGGACCAGGAAACACCATATATTTT. This encodes CASDRGPGNTIYF. The variable domain in full, completed from reference TRBV12-5 and TRBJ1-3, reads DARVTQTPRHKVTEMGQEVTMRCQPILGHNTVFWYRQTMMQGLELLAYFRNRAPLDDSGMPKDRFSAEMPDATLATLKIQPSEPRDSAVYFCASDRGPGNTIYFGEGSWLTVV.

This clone has a single count. J is TRBJ1-2 and V is TRBV7-2; no reliable D call. Germline lookup yields CDR1 SGHTA and CDR2 FQGNSA. Trimming pared 3 bases from V and 2 bases from J, leaving 16 bases between. This CDR3 region has 16 residues. The CDR3 reads CASSFLAGPSNYGYTF. CDR3 bases: TGTGCCAGCAGCTTTCTTGCGGGCCCTTCGAACTATGGCTACACCTTC.

This clone showed up just a few times. The rearrangement joins TRBV29-1 to TRBJ1-2; 10 bases agree with TRBD1. Trimming took 6 bases from V and 4 from J; bases not matched to a gene: 8. The germline V gene encodes CDR1 SQVTM and CDR2 ANQGSEA. The CDR3 runs to 14 residues. The CDR3 sequence: CSVLPTGGVYGYTF. The DNA for the CDR3 is TGCAGCGTCCTCCCGACAGGGGGCGTCTATGGCTACACCTTC.

The rearrangement joins TRBV5-1 to TRBJ1-4; TRBD1 matches at 12 bases. Germline V gene sequence: CDR1 SGHRS, CDR2 YFSETQ. CDR3 length equals 14 residues. The junction had 9 bases not matched to a gene; V was cut back by 4 bases and J by 14 bases. The CDR3: CASSPGTGGTRLFF. CDR3 bases: TGCGCCAGCAGCCCCGGGACAGGGGGCACCCGGCTGTTTTTT. Looking up the rest from reference TRBV5-1 and TRBJ1-4 gives the full variable domain: KAGVTQTPRYLIKTRGQQVTLSCSPISGHRSVSWYQQTPGQGLQFLFEYFSETQRNKGNFPGRFSGRQFSNSRSEMNVSTLELGDSALYLCASSPGTGGTRLFFGSGTQLSVL.

DNA for the CDR3: TGTGCCACCAGCGACCAGGAGGGACTTACCACCGAGCAGTACTTC. Protein: CATSDQEGLTTEQYF. This rearrangement joins TRBV15 to TRBJ2-7, with a tentative D call TRBD2 (6 bases). V gave up 5 bases and J gave up 6 bases, with 20 bases separating them. This CDR3 has 15 amino acids. Germline CDR1 and CDR2: LNHNV and YYDKDF (reference sequence).

This clone turned up a few times. CDR3 protein: CASSLTRYTEAFF. The CDR3 bases are TGTGCCAGCAGCTTGACGAGGTACACTGAAGCTTTCTTT. The chain couples TRBV5-6 to TRBJ1-1; no definite D call. The CDR3 runs 13 residues. V shed 1 base and J shed 3 bases, with 7 bases lying between them. CDR1 SGHDT and CDR2 YYEEEE come from the germline V gene.

V gene TRBV3-1 (or the pseudogene TRBV3-2) combines with J gene TRBJ2-1, with no clear D. The germline V gene has CDR1 LGHDT and CDR2 YNNKEL (reference sequence). The germline V and J ends were trimmed by 0 bases and 5 bases, with 8 bases remaining between them. CDR3 length: 14 residues. This CDR3 is CASSQEMAHNEQFF. The DNA of the CDR3 is TGTGCCAGCAGCCAAGAGATGGCCCACAATGAGCAGTTCTTC.

The chain links TRBV3-1 (or the pseudogene TRBV3-2) to TRBJ2-3; possibly TRBD2 for D (6 bases). Trimming removed 2 bases from V and 0 bases from J, with 18 bases in between. The germline CDR1 and CDR2 sequences are LGHDT and YNNKEL (reference sequence). The CDR3 consists of 18 residues. The CDR3 loop is CASSQLSLRGISTDTQYF. CDR3 DNA: TGTGCCAGCAGCCAACTCTCTTTACGGGGGATTAGCACAGATACGCAGTATTTT.

This chain uses TRBV7-3 with TRBJ2-3; possible D gene TRBD1, 6 bases. The CDR3 is 14 amino acids. The germline CDR1 and CDR2 sequences are SGHTA and FQGTGA. V lost 3 bases to trimming and J lost 0 bases, with 7 bases between them. CDR3: CASSFGQSTDTQYF. CDR3 sequence (DNA): TGTGCCAGCAGCTTCGGACAGAGCACAGATACGCAGTATTTT.

V usage is TRBV5-1 and J usage is TRBJ2-3, with D possibly matching TRBD2 (6 bases). CDR1 and CDR2 (germline): SGHRS, YFSETQ. The V gene lost 5 bases and the J gene lost 0 bases, with 16 bases spanning the gap. This CDR3 contains 16 residues. CDR3 nucleotides: TGCGCCAGCAGACTACCCCCGGGACTCAGCACAGATACGCAGTATTTT. Its protein product is CASRLPPGLSTDTQYF.

J is TRBJ1-2 and V is TRBV25-1; 8 positions agree with TRBD1. The germline gives CDR1 MGHDK, CDR2 SYGVNS. With 8 bases clipped from V and 4 bases from J, the junction kept 6 bases outside the gene matches. This CDR3 region has 13 residues. The CDR3, as DNA: TGTGCCAGCTGCGGACAGGGTGTCTATGGCTACACCTTC. Its protein is CASCGQGVYGYTF.

Many counts were recorded for this clone. The V and J genes are TRBV4-3 and TRBJ2-7, with 7 nucleotides matching TRBD1. The trim removed 0 bases at V and 0 bases at J, leaving 8 bases unmatched. In germline, CDR1 is LGHNA, CDR2 YSLEER. The CDR3 runs to 17 residues. The CDR3 nucleotides read TGCGCCAGCAGCCAAGATCTGGGAAGGGACAGCTCCTACGAGCAGTACTTC. Protein product: CASSQDLGRDSSYEQYF.

This clone was observed a handful of times. The chain links TRBV7-9 to TRBJ1-2; D unclear. Germline V gives CDR1 SEHNR, CDR2 FQNEAQ (reference sequence). Trimming shortened V by 3 bases and J by 4 bases, and 12 bases separated the two germline ends. The CDR3 is made up of 14 amino acids. This CDR3 is CASSFEGRGYGYTF. Here the CDR3 DNA reads TGTGCCAGCAGCTTCGAGGGTAGAGGCTATGGCTACACCTTC.

This chain joins TRBV6-2 or TRBV6-3 and TRBJ1-1, with a tentative D call TRBD1 (5 bases). The CDR3 consists of 14 residues. Germline lookup yields CDR1 MNHEY and CDR2 SVGEGT. Deletions cut 5 bases from V and 0 bases from J, with 10 bases between. The CDR3 DNA is TGTGCCAGCAGTAAGCTACAGGTGAACACTGAAGCTTTCTTT. It yields the protein CASSKLQVNTEAFF.

The rearrangement joins TRBV9 to TRBJ2-3; 8 bases map to TRBD2. V lost 0 bases, J lost 1 base, and 10 bases stayed unmatched. This CDR3 comprises 18 residues. Germline loops: CDR1 SGDLS, CDR2 YYNGEE. Written as DNA, the CDR3 is TGTGCCAGCAGCGTAGTTGATAATAGCGGGGTTGGCACAGATACGCAGTATTTT. Translated: CASSVVDNSGVGTDTQYF.

The gene calls are TRBV5-1 and TRBJ2-5, with TRBD2 matching over 11 bases. Trimming removed 5 bases from V and 3 bases from J; junction bases left unmatched: 12. The germline CDR1 and CDR2 sequences are SGHRS and YFSETQ. The CDR3 runs to 17 residues. The CDR3 sequence is CASSLAGGTPLKETQYF. The CDR3 DNA is TGCGCCAGCAGTCTAGCGGGGGGCACACCCCTCAAAGAGACCCAGTACTTC. Combining the CDR3 with reference TRBV5-1 and TRBJ2-5 gives the whole variable domain KAGVTQTPRYLIKTRGQQVTLSCSPISGHRSVSWYQQTPGQGLQFLFEYFSETQRNKGNFPGRFSGRQFSNSRSEMNVSTLELGDSALYLCASSLAGGTPLKETQYFGPGTRLLVL.